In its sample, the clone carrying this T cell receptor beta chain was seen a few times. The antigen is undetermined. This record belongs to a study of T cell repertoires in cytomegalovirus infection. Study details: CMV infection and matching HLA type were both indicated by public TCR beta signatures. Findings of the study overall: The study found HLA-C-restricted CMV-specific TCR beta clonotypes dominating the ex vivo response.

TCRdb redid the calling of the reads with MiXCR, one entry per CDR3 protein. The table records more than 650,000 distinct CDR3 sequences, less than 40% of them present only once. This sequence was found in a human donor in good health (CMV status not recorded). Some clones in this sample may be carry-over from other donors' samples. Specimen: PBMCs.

The CDR3 here is CASSVDTLGETQYF. Here the CDR3 DNA reads TGTGCCAGCAGCGTCGACACGTTAGGAGAGACCCAGTACTTC. This chain links TRBV7-2 with TRBJ2-5; no clear D gene. CDR3 length equals 14 residues. Per germline, CDR1 SGHTA and CDR2 FQGNSA. V lost 5 bases to trimming and J lost 4 bases, with 14 bases between them.